A selection of T cell receptor beta chains follows, all from one sample in a study of T cells after yellow fever vaccination. TCRdb redid the calling of the 5' RACE reads with MiXCR, one entry per CDR3 protein. The sample includes approximately 300,000 distinct CDR3 sequences, 13% of them seen just once. This sample comprised CD4+ T cells sorted from PBMCs, obtained 45 days after the yellow fever booster vaccination. These TCRs come from a man younger than 45 who received the YFV17D yellow fever vaccine. The CDR3 runs from the conserved cysteine through the conserved F or W. Each record gives: clone size, V gene, D gene, J gene, CDR3 DNA, CDR3 protein. A D gene is named only where the DNA matches it firmly. A row's size may be missing; if present it is once, few, many or a size class.

>few|TRBV6-9|TRBD2|TRBJ2-7
TGTGCCAGCACCCAATCCCAGGCTAGCGGGCAATACGAGCAGTACTTC
CASTQSQASGQYEQYF
>NA|TRBV3-1|NA|TRBJ2-1
TGTGCCAGCAGCAGGGGGGAGACTAGACGAACCGACAATGAGCAGTTCTTC
CASSRGETRRTDNEQFF
>NA|TRBV7-9|TRBD2|TRBJ2-1
TGTGCCAGCAGCGTCTGGACTAGCGGGAGTTGGGATGAGCAGTTCTTC
CASSVWTSGSWDEQFF
>few|TRBV5-6|TRBD1|TRBJ2-7
TGTGCCAGCAGCCGCCGAGGACAGGGACTCTACGAGCAGTACTTC
CASSRRGQGLYEQYF
>few|TRBV20-1|TRBD2|TRBJ2-5
TGCAGTGCTAGCGGTAGCGGGAAGGAGACCCAGTACTTC
CSASGSGKETQYF
>NA|TRBV4-3|TRBD2|TRBJ2-1
TGCGCCAGCAGCCAAGTTGCGGGAGGGGGGAATGAGCAGTTCTTC
CASSQVAGGGNEQFF
>NA|TRBV7-8|TRBD2|TRBJ2-7
TGTGCCAGCAGCTTCGCTAGCGGGAGAGGGCAGTACTTC
CASSFASGRGQYF
>few|TRBV7-2|NA|TRBJ2-5
TGTGCCAGCAGCTCCGGGTCCCTAGGGCCGACCCAGTACTTC
CASSSGSLGPTQYF
>NA|TRBV6-1|TRBD2|TRBJ2-7
TGTGCCAGCAGACGACTAGCGGGAGCCGCACTATACGAGCAGTACTTC
CASRRLAGAALYEQYF
>few|TRBV20-1|NA|TRBJ2-7
TGCAGTGCTAGATACCAGACCTACGAGCAGTACTTC
CSARYQTYEQYF
>few|TRBV29-1|NA|TRBJ2-5
TGCAGCGTACAACGAGTCGAGACCCAGTACTTC
CSVQRVETQYF
>NA|TRBV5-1|TRBD2|TRBJ2-3
TGCGCCAGCAGCTTGAATTGGGCCGGACTAGCTGGCACAGATACGCAGTATTTT
CASSLNWAGLAGTDTQYF
>few|TRBV20-1|NA|TRBJ2-7
TGCAGTGCCACCTCGGCTACCCTTAGCTCCTACGAGCAGTACTTC
CSATSATLSSYEQYF
>NA|TRBV12-3/TRBV12-4|NA|TRBJ2-7
TGTGCCAGCAGTCTAAGATCCAGCTCCTACGAGCAGTACTTC
CASSLRSSSYEQYF
>few|TRBV28|NA|TRBJ2-7
TGTGCCAGCAGTGAGGGGGGCCTGGAGGAAGAGCAGTACTTC
CASSEGGLEEEQYF
>NA|TRBV5-1|TRBD1|TRBJ2-1
TGCGCCAGCAGCTTGGCGCCTTCGGGACAGGGAGACAATGAGCAGTTCTTC
CASSLAPSGQGDNEQFF
>NA|TRBV4-2|NA|TRBJ1-2
TGTGCCAGCAGCCTCTCAGCCCCTGTGTCTGGCTACACCTTC
CASSLSAPVSGYTF
>many|TRBV5-1|NA|TRBJ2-1
TGCGCCAGCAGTTCTCGATTAATTGAGCAGTTCTTC
CASSSRLIEQFF
>few|TRBV19|NA|TRBJ2-2
TGTGCCAGTACCATTGGGCAGGGATCCACCGGGGAGCTGTTTTTT
CASTIGQGSTGELFF
>few|TRBV20-1|TRBD2|TRBJ2-1
TGCAGTGCCCCTGAGCGGGGCCCGATGAATGAGCAGTTCTTC
CSAPERGPMNEQFF
>NA|TRBV5-1|TRBD1|TRBJ2-7
TGCGCCAGCAGCCGAACCGGGACAGGCACATACGAGCAGTACTTC
CASSRTGTGTYEQYF
>NA|TRBV11-2|NA|TRBJ1-6
TGTGCCAGCAGCTTAGGGAGTAGTTCCATCCTAGTAGGGTCACCCCTCCACTTT
CASSLGSSSILVGSPLHF
>NA|TRBV5-1|NA|TRBJ2-3
TGCGCCAGCAGCTACACTACAGACCTCCGTAGCACAGATACGCAGTATTTT
CASSYTTDLRSTDTQYF
>NA|TRBV20-1|TRBD2|TRBJ2-7
TGCAGTGCTAGAGCGAGCGGGAGGTCCTCCGAGCAGTACTTC
CSARASGRSSEQYF
>NA|TRBV10-3|NA|TRBJ2-1
TGTGCCATCAGTGAGTCGGGGCCGGCTGAGCAGTTCTTC
CAISESGPAEQFF
>NA|TRBV7-2|TRBD1|TRBJ2-7
TGTGCCAGCAGCTTGACAGGGGACGAGCAGTACTTC
CASSLTGDEQYF
>NA|TRBV29-1|NA|TRBJ2-2
TGCAGCGGAACCAAAGGGACGGGCAGAAACACCGGGGAGCTGTTTTTT
CSGTKGTGRNTGELFF